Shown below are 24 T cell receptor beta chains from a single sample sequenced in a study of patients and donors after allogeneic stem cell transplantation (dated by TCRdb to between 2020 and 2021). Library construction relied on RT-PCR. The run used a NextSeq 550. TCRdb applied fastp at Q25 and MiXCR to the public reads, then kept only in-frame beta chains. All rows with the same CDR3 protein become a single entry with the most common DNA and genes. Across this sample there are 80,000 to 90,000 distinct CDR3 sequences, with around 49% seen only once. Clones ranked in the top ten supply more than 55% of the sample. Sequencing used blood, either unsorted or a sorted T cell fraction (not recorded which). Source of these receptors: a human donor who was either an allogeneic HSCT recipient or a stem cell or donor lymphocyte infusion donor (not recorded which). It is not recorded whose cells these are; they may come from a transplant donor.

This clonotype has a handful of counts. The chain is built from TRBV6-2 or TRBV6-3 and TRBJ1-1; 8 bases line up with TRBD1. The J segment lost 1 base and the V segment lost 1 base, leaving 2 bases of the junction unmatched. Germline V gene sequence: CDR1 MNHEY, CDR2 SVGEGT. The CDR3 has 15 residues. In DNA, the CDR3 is TGTGCCAGCAGTTACTGGGGGACAGGGAACACTGAAGCTTTCTTT. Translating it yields CASSYWGTGNTEAFF.

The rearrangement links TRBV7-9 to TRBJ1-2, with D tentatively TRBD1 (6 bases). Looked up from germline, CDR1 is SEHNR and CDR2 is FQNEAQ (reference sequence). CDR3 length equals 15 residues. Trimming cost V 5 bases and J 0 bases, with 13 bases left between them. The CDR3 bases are TGTGCCAGCAGCCCCAATCCAGGGGCTAACTATGGCTACACCTTC. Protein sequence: CASSPNPGANYGYTF.

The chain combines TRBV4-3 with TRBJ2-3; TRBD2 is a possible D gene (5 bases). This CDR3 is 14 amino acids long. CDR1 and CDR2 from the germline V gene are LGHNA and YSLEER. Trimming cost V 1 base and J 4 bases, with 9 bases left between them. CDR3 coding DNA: TGCGCCAGCAGCCAAGGGTGGGAGCCAGATACGCAGTATTTT. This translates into CASSQGWEPDTQYF.

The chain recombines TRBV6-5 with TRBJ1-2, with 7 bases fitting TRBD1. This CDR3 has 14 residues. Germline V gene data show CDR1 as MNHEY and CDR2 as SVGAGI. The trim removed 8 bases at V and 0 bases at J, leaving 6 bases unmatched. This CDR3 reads CASARTGPNYGYTF. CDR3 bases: TGTGCCAGCGCTAGGACAGGACCTAACTATGGCTACACCTTC.

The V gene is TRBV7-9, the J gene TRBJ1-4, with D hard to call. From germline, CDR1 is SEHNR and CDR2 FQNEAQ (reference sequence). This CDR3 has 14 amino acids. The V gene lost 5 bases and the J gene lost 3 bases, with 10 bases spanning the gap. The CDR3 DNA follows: TGTGCCAGCAGCCCCTCAGACTCTAATGAAAAACTGTTTTTT. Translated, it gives CASSPSDSNEKLFF.

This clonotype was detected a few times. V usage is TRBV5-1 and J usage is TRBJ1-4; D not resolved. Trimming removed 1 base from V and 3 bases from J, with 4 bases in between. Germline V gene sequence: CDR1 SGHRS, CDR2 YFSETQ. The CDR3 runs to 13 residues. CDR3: CASSLTANEKLFF. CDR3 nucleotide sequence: TGCGCCAGCAGCTTGACGGCTAATGAAAAACTGTTTTTT.

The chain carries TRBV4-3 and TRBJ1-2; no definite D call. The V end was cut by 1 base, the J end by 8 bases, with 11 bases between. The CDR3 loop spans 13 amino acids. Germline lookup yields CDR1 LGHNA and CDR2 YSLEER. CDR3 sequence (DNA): TGCGCCAGCAGCCAAGTCCTTAGAAGGGGCTACACCTTC. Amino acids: CASSQVLRRGYTF.

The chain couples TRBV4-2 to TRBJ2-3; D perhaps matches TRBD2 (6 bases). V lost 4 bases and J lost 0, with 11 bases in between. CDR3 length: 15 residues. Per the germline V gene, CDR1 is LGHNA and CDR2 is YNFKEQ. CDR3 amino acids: CASSPGVTSTDTQYF. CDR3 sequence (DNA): TGTGCCAGCAGCCCGGGGGTTACTAGCACAGATACGCAGTATTTT.

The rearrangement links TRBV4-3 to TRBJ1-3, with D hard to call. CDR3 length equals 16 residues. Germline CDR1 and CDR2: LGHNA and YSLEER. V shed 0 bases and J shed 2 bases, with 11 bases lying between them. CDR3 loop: CASSQDRNIAGNTIYF. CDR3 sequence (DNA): TGCGCCAGCAGCCAAGATAGGAACATTGCTGGAAACACCATATATTTT.

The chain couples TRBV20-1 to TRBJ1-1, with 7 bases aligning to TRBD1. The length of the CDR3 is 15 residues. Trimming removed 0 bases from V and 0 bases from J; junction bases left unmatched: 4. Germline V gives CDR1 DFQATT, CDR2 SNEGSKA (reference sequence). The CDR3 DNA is TGCAGTGCTAGAGATCCAGGGACAGTGAACACTGAAGCTTTCTTT. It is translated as CSARDPGTVNTEAFF.

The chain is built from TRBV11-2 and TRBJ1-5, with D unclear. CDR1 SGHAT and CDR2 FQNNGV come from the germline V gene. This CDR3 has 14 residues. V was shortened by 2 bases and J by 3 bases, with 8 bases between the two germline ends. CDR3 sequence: CASSLSQNNQPQHF. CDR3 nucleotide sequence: TGTGCCAGCAGCTTAAGCCAGAACAATCAGCCCCAGCATTTT.

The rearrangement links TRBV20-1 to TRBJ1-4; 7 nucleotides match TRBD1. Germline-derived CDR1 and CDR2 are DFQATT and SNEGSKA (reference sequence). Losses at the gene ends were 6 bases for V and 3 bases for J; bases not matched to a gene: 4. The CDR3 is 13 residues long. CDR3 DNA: TGCAGTGCCCGACAGGGTTCTAATGAAAAACTGTTTTTT. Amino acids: CSARQGSNEKLFF.

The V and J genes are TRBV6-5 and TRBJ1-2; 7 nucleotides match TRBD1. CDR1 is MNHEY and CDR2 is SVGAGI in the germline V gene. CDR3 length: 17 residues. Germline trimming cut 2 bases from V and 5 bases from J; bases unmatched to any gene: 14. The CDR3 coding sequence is TGTGCCAGCAGTTACGGGCCAGACAGGGAACTACGGTATGGCTACACCTTC. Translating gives CASSYGPDRELRYGYTF.

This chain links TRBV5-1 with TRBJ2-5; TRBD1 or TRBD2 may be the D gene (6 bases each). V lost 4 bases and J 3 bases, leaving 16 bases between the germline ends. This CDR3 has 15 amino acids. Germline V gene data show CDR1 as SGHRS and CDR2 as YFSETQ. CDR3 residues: CASSTGGGREETQYF. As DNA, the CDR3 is TGCGCCAGCAGCACCGGTGGGGGGCGTGAAGAGACCCAGTACTTC.

DNA for the CDR3: TGTGCCAGCAGGACAGCCAACTATGGCTACACCTTC. Amino acid sequence: CASRTANYGYTF. The chain links TRBV6-1 to TRBJ1-2, with a tentative D call TRBD1 (5 bases). V was clipped by 6 bases and J by 2 bases, with 7 bases between them. This CDR3 is built from 12 residues. CDR1 MNHNS and CDR2 SASEGT come from the germline V gene.

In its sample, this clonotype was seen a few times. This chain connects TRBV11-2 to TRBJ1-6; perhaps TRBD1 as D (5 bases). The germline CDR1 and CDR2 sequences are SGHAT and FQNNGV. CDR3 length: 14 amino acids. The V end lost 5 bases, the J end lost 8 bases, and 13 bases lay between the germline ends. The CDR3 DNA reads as TGTGCCAGCAGCCCATCCAGGGTTTATTCACCCCTCCACTTT. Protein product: CASSPSRVYSPLHF. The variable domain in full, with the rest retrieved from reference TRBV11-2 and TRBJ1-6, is EAGVAQSPRYKIIEKRQSVAFWCNPISGHATLYWYQQILGQGPKLLIQFQNNGVVDDSQLPKDRFSAERLKGVDSTLKIQPAKLEDSAVYLCASSPSRVYSPLHFGNGTRLTVT.

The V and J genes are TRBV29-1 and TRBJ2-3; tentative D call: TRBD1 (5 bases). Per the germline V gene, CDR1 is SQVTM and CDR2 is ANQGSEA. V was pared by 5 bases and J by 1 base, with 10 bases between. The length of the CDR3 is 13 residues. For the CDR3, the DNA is TGCAGCGTTCCGACAGCTGGCACAGATACGCAGTATTTT. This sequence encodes CSVPTAGTDTQYF.

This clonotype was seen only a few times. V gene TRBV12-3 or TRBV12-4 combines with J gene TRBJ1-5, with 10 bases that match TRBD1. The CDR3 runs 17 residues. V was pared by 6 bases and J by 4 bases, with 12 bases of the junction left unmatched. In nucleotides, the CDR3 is TGTGCCAGCAGCCGAGGACTCAGGGACAGGGGAAATCAGCCCCAGCATTTT. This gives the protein CASSRGLRDRGNQPQHF.

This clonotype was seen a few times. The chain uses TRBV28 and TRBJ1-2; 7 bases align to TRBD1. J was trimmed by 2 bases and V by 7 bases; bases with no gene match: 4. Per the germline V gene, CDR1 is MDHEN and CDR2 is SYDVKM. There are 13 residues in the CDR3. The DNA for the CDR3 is TGTGCCAGCACCATGGGACAGAACTATGGCTACACCTTC. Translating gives CASTMGQNYGYTF.

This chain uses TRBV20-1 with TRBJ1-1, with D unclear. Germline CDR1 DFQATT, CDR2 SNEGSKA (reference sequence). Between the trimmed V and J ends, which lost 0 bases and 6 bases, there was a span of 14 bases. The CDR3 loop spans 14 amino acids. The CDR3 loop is CSAREDLGIPEAFF. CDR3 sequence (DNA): TGCAGTGCTAGAGAGGACTTGGGGATCCCTGAAGCTTTCTTT.

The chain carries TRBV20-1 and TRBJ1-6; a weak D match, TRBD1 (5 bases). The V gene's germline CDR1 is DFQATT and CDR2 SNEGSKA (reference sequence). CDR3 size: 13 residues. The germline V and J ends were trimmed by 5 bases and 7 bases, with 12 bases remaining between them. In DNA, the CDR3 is TGCAGTGCTGGGGCTGGGGCAAATTCACCCCTCCACTTT. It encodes CSAGAGANSPLHF.

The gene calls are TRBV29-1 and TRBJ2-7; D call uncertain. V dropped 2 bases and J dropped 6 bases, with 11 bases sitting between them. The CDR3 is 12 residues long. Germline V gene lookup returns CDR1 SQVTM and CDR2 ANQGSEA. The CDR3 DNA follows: TGCAGCGTTGAAACTGTTTATACCGAGCAGTACTTC. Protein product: CSVETVYTEQYF.

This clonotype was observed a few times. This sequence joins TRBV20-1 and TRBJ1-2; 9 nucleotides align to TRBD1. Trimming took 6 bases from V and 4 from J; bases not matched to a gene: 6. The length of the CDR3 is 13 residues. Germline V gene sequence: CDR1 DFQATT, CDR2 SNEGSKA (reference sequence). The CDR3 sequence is CSARDREPYGYTF. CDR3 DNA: TGCAGTGCCCGGGACAGGGAACCCTATGGCTACACCTTC.

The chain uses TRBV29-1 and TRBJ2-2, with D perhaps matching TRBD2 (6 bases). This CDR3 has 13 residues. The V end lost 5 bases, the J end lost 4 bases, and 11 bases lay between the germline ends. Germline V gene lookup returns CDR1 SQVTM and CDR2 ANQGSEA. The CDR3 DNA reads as TGCAGCGTTATAACGGGGGTCACCGGGGAGCTGTTTTTT. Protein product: CSVITGVTGELFF.